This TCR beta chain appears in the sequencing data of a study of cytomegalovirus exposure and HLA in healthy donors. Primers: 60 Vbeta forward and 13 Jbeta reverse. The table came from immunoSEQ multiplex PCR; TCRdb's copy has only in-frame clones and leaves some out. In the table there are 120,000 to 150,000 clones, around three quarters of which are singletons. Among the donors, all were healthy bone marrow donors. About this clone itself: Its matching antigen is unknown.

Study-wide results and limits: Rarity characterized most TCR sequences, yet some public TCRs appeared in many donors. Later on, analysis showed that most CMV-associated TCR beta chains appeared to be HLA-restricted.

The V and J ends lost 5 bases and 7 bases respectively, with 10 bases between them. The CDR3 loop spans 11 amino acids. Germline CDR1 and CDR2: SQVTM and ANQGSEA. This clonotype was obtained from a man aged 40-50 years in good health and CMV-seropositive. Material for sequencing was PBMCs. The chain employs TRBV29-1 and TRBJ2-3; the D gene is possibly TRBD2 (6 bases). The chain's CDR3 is CSVSRENTQYF. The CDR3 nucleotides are TGCAGCGTTTCGCGGGAAAATACGCAGTATTTT.